Below are 26 T cell receptor beta chains sequenced from a single sample in a study of cytomegalovirus exposure and HLA in healthy donors. In the PCR, 60 Vbeta and 13 Jbeta primers were used. Sequencing used immunoSEQ multiplex PCR; TCRdb keeps in-frame clones, though not all of them. The data contain 90,000 to 150,000 clones, about 78% of them singletons. The material sequenced was PBMCs. Receptors were obtained from a woman aged 40-49 years in good health and CMV-seropositive.

This clone was seen only once. The rearrangement links TRBV5-1 to TRBJ2-7, with 9 nucleotides matching TRBD1. Germline V lookup: CDR1 SGHRS, CDR2 YFSETQ. The trim removed 4 bases at V and 3 bases at J, leaving 8 bases unmatched. The CDR3 totals 15 residues. The chain's CDR3 is CASSRGQGGYYEQYF. DNA for the CDR3: TGCGCCAGCAGCCGGGGACAGGGAGGTTACTACGAGCAGTACTTC.

The chain uses TRBV30 and TRBJ2-7, with D possibly matching TRBD2 (5 bases). The CDR3 sequence is 14 residues long. Trimming took 0 bases from V and 0 from J, leaving 9 bases between them. The germline V gene has CDR1 GTSNPN and CDR2 SVGIG (reference sequence). The DNA of the CDR3 is TGTGCCTGGAGTGTACACGGGGACTCCTACGAGCAGTACTTC. It encodes CAWSVHGDSYEQYF.

V is TRBV5-4 and J is TRBJ2-1; the D gene is possibly TRBD2 (6 bases). This CDR3 spans 15 amino acids. The germline V gene encodes CDR1 SGHNT and CDR2 YYREEE (reference sequence). Trimming removed 4 bases from V and 8 bases from J, with 19 bases in between. The CDR3 spells CASSDEPLTGDEQFF. In nucleotides, the CDR3 is TGTGCCAGCAGCGATGAGCCACTCACGGGGGATGAGCAGTTCTTC.

The rearrangement uses TRBV13 and TRBJ2-7, with a possible D match to TRBD1 (6 bases). Germline V CDR1 and CDR2: PRHDT, FYEKMQ (reference sequence). Trimming removed 1 base from V and 7 bases from J, with 11 bases in between. The CDR3 extends over 13 amino acids. The CDR3 DNA reads as TGTGCCAGCAGCTTAGCAGGGGCGAGGGAGCAGTACTTC. Translating it yields CASSLAGAREQYF.

CDR3 DNA: TGTGCCAGCAGCGGCGGGGGGTCTCCTAATTCACCCCTCCACTTT. Its protein is CASSGGGSPNSPLHF. The chain employs TRBV5-4 and TRBJ1-6; D perhaps matches TRBD1 (5 bases). V gave up 4 bases and J gave up 6 bases, with 14 bases separating them. CDR1 is SGHNT and CDR2 is YYREEE in the germline V gene (reference sequence). This CDR3 contains 15 residues.

This clone was found once. V gene TRBV19 combines with J gene TRBJ1-1, with D perhaps TRBD1 (5 bases). Germline V CDR1 and CDR2: LNHDA, SQIVND (reference sequence). This CDR3 contains 15 residues. The V and J ends lost 5 bases and 1 base respectively, with 14 bases between them. The CDR3 nucleotides are TGTGCCAGTAGTTTCCCCCACGGGGGGAACACTGAAGCTTTCTTT. It codes for CASSFPHGGNTEAFF.

This clone was seen a handful of times. This chain links TRBV4-1 with TRBJ1-1; 8 bases map to TRBD1. Germline V gene sequence: CDR1 MGHRA, CDR2 YSYEKL. Losses at the gene ends were 4 bases for V and 1 base for J; bases not matched to a gene: 8. This CDR3 has 16 amino acids. CDR3 nucleotides: TGCGCCAGCAGCCGACCAGGGGGCTGGACGAACACTGAAGCTTTCTTT. It yields the protein CASSRPGGWTNTEAFF.

This rearrangement joins TRBV7-6 to TRBJ2-7, with TRBD1 matching over 9 bases. With 1 base clipped from V and 6 bases from J, the junction kept 1 base outside the gene matches. The germline V gene has CDR1 SGHVS and CDR2 FNYEAQ. There are 13 residues in the CDR3. The CDR3 is CASSLETGGEQYF. The CDR3 DNA is TGTGCCAGCAGCTTAGAGACAGGGGGCGAGCAGTACTTC.

The rearrangement joins TRBV21-1 to TRBJ2-7; the table's D call, TRBD1, has no DNA check behind it. TRBV21-1 is flagged as a pseudogene. This CDR3 is 14 amino acids long. Written as DNA, the CDR3 is TGTGCCAGCAGCATTCGACAGGGGCTGTACGAGCAGTACTTC. Its protein is CASSIRQGLYEQYF.

The chain is built from TRBV9 and TRBJ2-7; 10 bases are a match to TRBD1. The CDR3 sequence is 17 residues long. Germline CDR1 and CDR2: SGDLS and YYNGEE. With V trimmed by 4 bases and J by 0 bases, 10 bases remained unmatched. The CDR3 sequence is CASSPELGTGASYEQYF. The CDR3 DNA is TGTGCCAGCAGCCCCGAACTAGGGACAGGGGCCTCCTACGAGCAGTACTTC.

The chain employs TRBV7-6 and TRBJ1-5; the match to TRBD1 covers 8 bases. The CDR3 covers 18 residues. Trimming at V came to 4 bases and at J to 5 bases, leaving 16 bases not matched to a gene. From germline, CDR1 is SGHVS and CDR2 FNYEAQ. The chain's CDR3 is CASSCSTTDRGRDQPQHF. The CDR3 DNA follows: TGTGCCAGCAGCTGCTCGACTACCGACAGGGGCAGGGATCAGCCCCAGCATTTT. Full variable domain (rest looked up from reference TRBV7-6 and TRBJ1-5): GAGVSQSPRYKVTKRGQDVALRCDPISGHVSLYWYRQALGQGPEFLTYFNYEAQQDKSGLPNDRFSAERPEGSISTLTIQRTEQRDSAMYRCASSCSTTDRGRDQPQHFGDGTRLSIL.

This clone is judged medium-sized. The V gene is TRBV5-6, the J gene TRBJ1-1; possibly TRBD1 for D (5 bases). The CDR3 has 11 amino acids. The germline V gene encodes CDR1 SGHDT and CDR2 YYEEEE. Trimming pared 4 bases from V and 7 bases from J, leaving 8 bases between. The CDR3 DNA reads as TGTGCCAGCAGCCGACAGTTTGAAGCTTTCTTT. This codes for CASSRQFEAFF.

This chain joins TRBV10-3 and TRBJ2-3; D is undetermined. Germline V gene sequence: CDR1 ENHRY, CDR2 SYGVKD. CDR3 size: 13 residues. V lost 4 bases, J lost 0 bases, and 5 bases lay in between. CDR3 protein: CAISGASTDTQYF. The CDR3, as DNA: TGTGCCATCAGTGGAGCTAGCACAGATACGCAGTATTTT.

This chain joins TRBV28 and TRBJ2-7; 8 nucleotides match TRBD1. The CDR3 covers 13 residues. V was clipped by 7 bases and J by 3 bases; unmatched bases: 5. Germline-derived CDR1 and CDR2 are MDHEN and SYDVKM. The CDR3 loop is CASIGQGNYEQYF. DNA for the CDR3: TGTGCCAGCATCGGACAGGGTAACTACGAGCAGTACTTC.

The chain has TRBV7-2 and TRBJ2-5; no definite D call. V gave up 7 bases and J gave up 1 base, with 4 bases separating them. The CDR3 length is 11 residues. Germline CDR1 is SGHTA and CDR2 is FQGNSA. CDR3 sequence reads: CASTVQETQYF. The DNA for the CDR3 is TGTGCCAGCACGGTCCAAGAGACCCAGTACTTC.

The rearrangement uses TRBV23-1 and TRBJ2-2; D is undetermined. TRBV23-1 is filed as an ORF, its function uncertain. The CDR3 consists of 14 residues. Trimming left V 4 bases short and J 4 bases short, with 10 bases between. CDR3 sequence reads: CASSPQASTGELFF. In DNA, the CDR3 is TGCGCCAGCAGTCCCCAGGCGAGCACCGGGGAGCTGTTTTTT.

This chain links TRBV4-1 with TRBJ2-3; a weak D match, TRBD2 (7 bases). Germline values: CDR1 MGHRA, CDR2 YSYEKL. This CDR3 region has 16 residues. Trimming pared 1 base from V and 2 bases from J, leaving 13 bases between. CDR3 DNA sequence: TGCGCCAGCAGCCAAGGGGGGGGGCGATACACAGATACGCAGTATTTT. It encodes CASSQGGGRYTDTQYF.

The chain couples TRBV5-1 to TRBJ2-5; 7 bases agree with TRBD1. Germline values: CDR1 SGHRS, CDR2 YFSETQ. The CDR3 contains 13 residues. The V segment lost 4 bases and the J segment 3 bases; nucleotides outside the gene matches: 3. The CDR3, as DNA: TGCGCCAGCAGCCCTGGGACAGAAGAGACCCAGTACTTC. Its protein is CASSPGTEETQYF. Filled out from reference TRBV5-1 and TRBJ2-5, the complete variable domain reads KAGVTQTPRYLIKTRGQQVTLSCSPISGHRSVSWYQQTPGQGLQFLFEYFSETQRNKGNFPGRFSGRQFSNSRSEMNVSTLELGDSALYLCASSPGTEETQYFGPGTRLLVL.

This clone came up a few times. This rearrangement joins TRBV10-3 to TRBJ1-2; a possible D gene is TRBD1 (6 bases). The CDR3 extends over 16 amino acids. Germline values: CDR1 ENHRY, CDR2 SYGVKD. V lost 2 bases to trimming and J lost 1 base, with 14 bases between them. The CDR3 DNA follows: TGTGCCATCAGTGAGCTTAAAGGACAGCTTAACTATGGCTACACCTTC. Its protein is CAISELKGQLNYGYTF.

V is TRBV6-5 and J is TRBJ2-7; D unclear. Germline lookup yields CDR1 MNHEY and CDR2 SVGAGI. This CDR3 has 15 residues. V lost 0 bases and J lost 4, with 13 bases in between. The CDR3 nucleotides are TGTGCCAGCAGTTACTCCCGCAGGCACGGTTACGAGCAGTACTTC. It yields the protein CASSYSRRHGYEQYF.

The CDR3 spells CASSPRDMTYTEAFF. In nucleotides, the CDR3 is TGTGCCAGCAGTCCCCGGGACATGACATACACTGAAGCTTTCTTT. V is TRBV11-2 and J is TRBJ1-1; possibly TRBD1 for D (6 bases). Germline V gene sequence: CDR1 SGHAT, CDR2 FQNNGV. The CDR3 sequence is 15 residues long. V lost 6 bases, J lost 3 bases, and 17 bases lay in between.

The chain links TRBV4-3 to TRBJ1-2, with D perhaps TRBD1 (5 bases). The V and J ends lost 0 bases and 1 base respectively, with 9 bases between them. This CDR3 is built from 15 residues. CDR1 is LGHNA and CDR2 is YSLEER in the germline V gene. Here the CDR3 DNA reads TGCGCCAGCAGCCAAGAATCAGGGCTTAACTATGGCTACACCTTC. Translated, it gives CASSQESGLNYGYTF.

As for this clone: One end of the junction is discordant with germline, which a read error may explain. The chain uses TRBV5-6 and TRBJ2-1; possibly TRBD2 for D (6 bases). Germline V gene lookup returns CDR1 SGHDT and CDR2 YYEEEE. This CDR3 is built from 11 residues. The DNA for the CDR3 is TGTGCCAGCAGCTCCTGGGGCGGGGTGGTCTTC. It encodes CASSSWGGVVF.

The CDR3 here is CASSSDSYGEQFF. In nucleotides, the CDR3 is TGCGCCAGCAGCTCGGACAGTTACGGTGAGCAGTTCTTC. This chain links TRBV5-1 with TRBJ2-1; TRBD1 is a possible D gene (6 bases). The length of the CDR3 is 13 residues. Germline V gene data show CDR1 as SGHRS and CDR2 as YFSETQ. Trimming removed 3 bases at V and 9 bases at J, with 13 bases between.

This clone turned up a few times. V gene TRBV6-6 combines with J gene TRBJ2-3; 8 bases are shared with TRBD1. The germline gives CDR1 MNHNY, CDR2 SVGAGI (reference sequence). Trimming took 4 bases from V and 4 from J; bases not matched to a gene: 7. This CDR3 is built from 15 residues. For the CDR3, the DNA is TGTGCCAGCAGTTTCAGGACAGGGAATGCAGATACGCAGTATTTT. Its protein is CASSFRTGNADTQYF.

V gene TRBV15 combines with J gene TRBJ1-1, with D uncertain. The CDR3 consists of 14 residues. The germline gives CDR1 LNHNV, CDR2 YYDKDF (reference sequence). V lost 5 bases and J lost 1, with 11 bases in between. CDR3 DNA: TGTGCCACCAGCGGGCAGATGGGGAACACTGAAGCTTTCTTT. It codes for CATSGQMGNTEAFF. The entire variable domain, with the rest obtained from reference TRBV15 and TRBJ1-1, is as follows: DAMVIQNPRYQVTQFGKPVTLSCSQTLNHNVMYWYQQKSSQAPKLLFHYYDKDFNNEADTPDNFQSRRPNTSFCFLDIRSPGLGDTAMYLCATSGQMGNTEAFFGQGTRLTVV.